This T cell receptor beta chain emerged from a study of graft-versus-host responses after intestinal transplantation (dated by TCRdb to the early 2020s). General notes on the study: The transplants that recipients received were multivisceral, liver-intestinal, or isolated intestinal. All recipients received anti-thymocyte globulin induction followed by maintenance tacrolimus and steroids for about three years. After intestinal transplantation, graft-versus-host and host-versus-graft alloreactive T cell clones were followed in the graft, circulation and bone marrow using bulk TCR-beta CDR3 sequencing. Alloreactive clones were identified by sequencing pre-transplant mixed lymphocyte reaction products and comparing them with unstimulated pre-transplant donor and recipient T cells. Of the roughly 25 intestinal transplant recipients enrolled in the cohort, one of whom was a retransplant, a few patients without pretransplant specimens were excluded. A peak of at least 4% donor T cells among recipient peripheral blood mononuclear cells was the definition used for donor T cell macrochimerism. Instead of going to the commercial service, samples from three later patients were sequenced in-house on an Illumina MiSeq and processed with MiXCR.

Of note for this clone: Its antigen is unknown. No qualities accompany the bases; no much larger clone lies one base away.

For this chain, trimming is 4 bases at the V end and 6 bases at the J end, and the number of junction bases without a gene match is 6. Sequences MRHNA (CDR1) and SNTAGT (CDR2) are obtained from the germline V gene. Including cysteine and phenylalanine, the CDR3 has 15 amino acids. The DNA shown is the 45-base CDR3, in frame from base 1. The method was the immunoSEQ multiplex PCR assay. For most patients, genomic DNA was isolated using the Qiagen DNeasy Blood and Tissue Kit and was shipped frozen to Adaptive Biotechnologies for TCR sequencing. Adaptive Biotechnologies carried out high-throughput TCR-beta CDR3 sequencing of genomic DNA for most patients. The authors processed their data as follows. Adaptive's ImmunoSEQ software supplied the TCR sequencing data for about 18 patients, while MiXCR and VDJtools were used to process a few other patients. CD4 versus CD8 sorting errors were corrected by removing sequences found in both subsets at a frequency ratio below 5:1. Because the origin of CDR3 nucleotide sequences shared between donor and recipient could not be assigned, those sequences were removed. At least 2-fold expansion over unstimulated cells and a minimum CFSE-low frequency of 0.002% (template counts) or 0.001% (read counts) were required for clones to be classified as alloreactive. Clones detected in sequenced pre-transplant spleen, lymph node, or MLR CFSE-low populations of the donor or recipient were defined as mappable. The cumulative frequency of alloreactive clones was calculated as a percentage of all sequences, weighted by copy number. Held by TCRdb, this immuneACCESS table contains in-frame sequences only and omits some clones. Under half of the omission traces to an unresolved V gene where checked; the cause of the rest is unknown. V, J and clone size are those of that table, while D and trimming were read from the DNA. The table for this sample lists about 120,000 clones; approximately 90% of them were counted only once. Roughly 0.24% of the sample is in the top ten clones.

Beyond this particular receptor, the publication reports: The relatively low number and heterogeneity of intestinal transplant patients limited the conclusions. GvH clones were found in recipient bone marrow, and some of the GvH clones appeared earlier in ileal mucosa or blood, which is consistent with an intestinal mucosal origin. Patients with donor T cell macrochimerism had high GvH to HvG T cell clonal ratios in their allografts. Early after transplant, declines in HvG clones were associated with peak levels of circulating GvH clones.

The intended sense of this specimen's time point label: cells obtained before transplantation from donor or recipient. CD3+CD4+ and CD3+CD8+ populations were FACS-sorted from unstimulated pre-transplant donor and recipient cells taken from spleen or lymph nodes. The chain was built from TRBV6-4 and TRBJ1-5; 10 of the junction bases match TRBD1. This receptor was taken from a human donor who was the organ donor for an intestinal transplant. The sample in question was unstimulated CD4+ T cells sorted from spleen or lymph node cells, obtained before transplant. The sequenced DNA: TGTGCCAGCAGTGTGGACAGGGGGGTGAGTCAGCCCCAGCATTTT. Translation gives CASSVDRGVSQPQHF.